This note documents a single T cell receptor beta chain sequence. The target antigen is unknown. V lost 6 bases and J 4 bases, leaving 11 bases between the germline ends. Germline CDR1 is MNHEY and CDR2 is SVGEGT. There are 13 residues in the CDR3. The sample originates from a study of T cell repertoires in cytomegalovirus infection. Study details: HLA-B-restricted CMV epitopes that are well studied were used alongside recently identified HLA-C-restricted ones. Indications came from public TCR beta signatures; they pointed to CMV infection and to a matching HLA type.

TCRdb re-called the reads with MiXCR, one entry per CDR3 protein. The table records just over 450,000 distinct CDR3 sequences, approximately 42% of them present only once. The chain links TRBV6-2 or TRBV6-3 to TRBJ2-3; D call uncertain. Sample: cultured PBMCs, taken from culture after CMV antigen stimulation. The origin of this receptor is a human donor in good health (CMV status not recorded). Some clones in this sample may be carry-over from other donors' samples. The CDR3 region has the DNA TGTGCCAGCAGCTCTCGTTTCCCAGATACGCAGTATTTT. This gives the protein CASSSRFPDTQYF.